A selection of T cell receptor beta chains follows, all from one sample in a study of early T cells in non-severe SARS-CoV-2 infection. TCRdb processed the 5' RACE reads anew with MiXCR; each CDR3 protein has one entry. Among 65,000 to 95,000 distinct CDR3 sequences listed, less than 5.5% were seen once. The starting material was whole blood, obtained at baseline. These receptors all come from an adult who was a healthcare worker with PCR-confirmed SARS-CoV-2 infection or an uninfected control (not recorded which). Each CDR3 is given with its conserved first and last residue. The D gene is left open where the match is weak. Clone size, where shown, is once, few, many, or a class for clones that have expanded.

V: TRBV7-3
D: NA
size: many
J: TRBJ2-2
DNA: TGTGCCAGCAGCGGCCCACTAGCTGGGGAGCTGTTTTTT
CDR3: CASSGPLAGELFF

V: TRBV27
D: NA
size: many
J: TRBJ2-6
DNA: TGTGCCAGCAGTTTGTGGGCCGAGGTATACTCTGGGGCCAACGTCCTGACTTTC
CDR3: CASSLWAEVYSGANVLTF

V: TRBV20-1
D: NA
size: few
J: TRBJ2-7
DNA: TGCAGTGCTCCAGACTCCCTTCGGGCTTACGAGCAGTACTTC
CDR3: CSAPDSLRAYEQYF

V: TRBV2
D: TRBD1
size: few
J: TRBJ1-2
DNA: TGTGCCAGCAGCGGATACGGGACAGACTTCCACTATGGCTACACCTTC
CDR3: CASSGYGTDFHYGYTF

V: TRBV3-1
D: TRBD2
size: few
J: TRBJ2-5
DNA: TGTGCCAGCAGCCAACGGTCTAGCGGGAGGGTCAGGGAGACCCAGTACTTC
CDR3: CASSQRSSGRVRETQYF

V: TRBV13
D: NA
size: many
J: TRBJ2-1
DNA: TGTGCCAGCAGCGCCCGGGGGCCGGAGATCCACAATGAGCAGTTCTTC
CDR3: CASSARGPEIHNEQFF

V: TRBV3-1
D: NA
size: few
J: TRBJ1-2
DNA: TGTGCCAGCAGCCAGAGGACGGCCCTCCGTGGCTACACCTTC
CDR3: CASSQRTALRGYTF

V: TRBV20-1
D: NA
size: many
J: TRBJ2-1
DNA: TGCAGTGCTATGCGGGCTACTACCCCCAATGATGAGCAGTTCTTC
CDR3: CSAMRATTPNDEQFF

V: TRBV20-1
D: NA
size: many
J: TRBJ1-1
DNA: TGCAGTGCTAGGGGTAGGCTTATCATGAACACTGAAGCTTTCTTT
CDR3: CSARGRLIMNTEAFF

V: TRBV12-3/TRBV12-4
D: TRBD2
size: few
J: TRBJ2-1
DNA: TGTGCCAGCAGTCTAAATCTCCGGGACTACCGCCGGAATGAGCAGTTCTTC
CDR3: CASSLNLRDYRRNEQFF

V: TRBV6-1
D: NA
size: many
J: TRBJ1-6
DNA: TGTGCCAGCGTCTCGGGAGCCTATAATTCACCCCTCCACTTT
CDR3: CASVSGAYNSPLHF

V: TRBV9
D: NA
size: once
J: TRBJ1-5
DNA: TGTGCCAGCAGCGTAGGAACGGATCAGCCCCAGCATTTT
CDR3: CASSVGTDQPQHF

V: TRBV30
D: TRBD1
size: few
J: TRBJ1-5
DNA: TGTGCCTGCAGGACAGGGGAAAATCAGCCCCAGCATTTT
CDR3: CACRTGENQPQHF

V: TRBV7-3
D: NA
size: many
J: TRBJ1-1
DNA: TGTGCCAGCAGCTGGGACGGTCGGGGTGCTGAAGCTTTCTTT
CDR3: CASSWDGRGAEAFF

V: TRBV5-1
D: NA
size: many
J: TRBJ1-6
DNA: TGCGCCAGCAGCCCCGGACGGCCGGGAGGATCCTATAATTCACCCCTCCACTTT
CDR3: CASSPGRPGGSYNSPLHF

V: TRBV24-1
D: NA
size: many
J: TRBJ2-6
DNA: TGTGCCACCAGCTGGACAGTCTCTGGGGCCAACGTCCTGACTTTC
CDR3: CATSWTVSGANVLTF

V: TRBV9
D: NA
size: NA
J: TRBJ2-1
DNA: TGTGCCAGCAGAACGCCAGGATGGGGCAATGAGCAGTTCTTC
CDR3: CASRTPGWGNEQFF

V: TRBV6-5
D: NA
size: many
J: TRBJ2-7
DNA: TGTGCCAGCAGTTACTCGACTACACACTCCTACGAGCAGTACTTC
CDR3: CASSYSTTHSYEQYF